This TCR beta chain was profiled in a study of cytomegalovirus exposure and HLA in healthy donors. After removal of 1 base from V and 1 base from J, the junction contained 2 bases not matched to a gene. This CDR3 contains 15 residues. Per the germline V gene, CDR1 is SGHVS and CDR2 is FNYEAQ. Concerning this clone itself: The antigen is not known.

The PCR was carried out with 60 Vbeta primers and 13 Jbeta primers. Repertoires were generated with immunoSEQ multiplex PCR, while TCRdb's copy carries only in-frame clones and drops some. The table records fewer than 250,000 clones, nearly 80% of them present only once. Study-wide points: In most subjects, TCR beta sequences reportedly gave accurate predictions of HLA-A and HLA-B alleles. Through in vitro validation, three CMV-associated chains were shown to be specific for CMV antigens. TCR beta V segments were, for the most part, productive about 87% or about 30% of the time in an earlier analysis.

When sampled, the donors appeared nominally healthy, though they likely had unrecorded immune exposures. This rearrangement joins TRBV7-6 to TRBJ2-3; 7 bases match TRBD2. The sequence derives from a man aged 18 to 29 in good health and CMV-seronegative. The source material was PBMCs. CDR3 in amino acids: CASSLVGGGTDTQYF. The CDR3 bases are TGTGCCAGCAGCTTAGTGGGGGGGGGCACAGATACGCAGTATTTT. The whole variable domain, filled in from reference TRBV7-6 and TRBJ2-3, reads GAGVSQSPRYKVTKRGQDVALRCDPISGHVSLYWYRQALGQGPEFLTYFNYEAQQDKSGLPNDRFSAERPEGSISTLTIQRTEQRDSAMYRCASSLVGGGTDTQYFGPGTRLTVL.